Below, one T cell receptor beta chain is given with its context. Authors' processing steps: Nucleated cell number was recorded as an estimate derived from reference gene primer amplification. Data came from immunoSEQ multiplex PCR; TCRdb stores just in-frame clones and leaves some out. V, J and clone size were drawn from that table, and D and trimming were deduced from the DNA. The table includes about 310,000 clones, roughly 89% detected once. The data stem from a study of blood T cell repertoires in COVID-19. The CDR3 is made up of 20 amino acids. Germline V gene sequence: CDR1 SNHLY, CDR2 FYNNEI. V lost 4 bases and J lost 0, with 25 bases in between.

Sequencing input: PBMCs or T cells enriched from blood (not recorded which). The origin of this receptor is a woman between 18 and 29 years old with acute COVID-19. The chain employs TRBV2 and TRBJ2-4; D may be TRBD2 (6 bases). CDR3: CASSGPGVGLAVLAKNIQYF. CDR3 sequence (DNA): TGTGCCAGCAGTGGGCCGGGTGTGGGACTCGCCGTCCTAGCCAAAAACATTCAGTACTTC. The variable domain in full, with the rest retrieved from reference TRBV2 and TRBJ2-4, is EPEVTQTPSHQVTQMGQEVILRCVPISNHLYFYWYRQILGQKVEFLVSFYNNEISEKSEIFDDQFSVERPDGSNFTLKIRSTKLEDSAMYFCASSGPGVGLAVLAKNIQYFGAGTRLSVL.